Shown below are 14 T cell receptor beta chains from a single sample sequenced in a study of vaccination and CD4 T cells after COVID-19. Once obtained from cultured CD4+ T cells, the DNA was sequenced using the Oncomine TCR Beta short-read assay. TCRdb recomputed calls from the PCR reads with MiXCR, one row per CDR3 protein. In the table there are approximately 15,000 distinct CDR3 sequences, 51% of which are singletons. As to treatment: roughly 10-day PBMC culture with coronavirus spike peptide pools or control peptides (ViraFEST assay). No antigens are known for them. Sequenced: CD4+ T cells from blood, cultured in vitro. These receptors all stem from a human donor who had recovered from COVID-19.

This chain links TRBV5-1 with TRBJ2-5; the match to TRBD1 covers 9 bases. V lost 5 bases, J lost 3 bases, and 5 bases stayed unmatched. This CDR3 is built from 14 residues. Looked up from germline, CDR1 is SGHRS and CDR2 is YFSETQ. Here the CDR3 DNA reads TGCGCCAGCAGACAGGGGGCCCGTGAAGAGACCCAGTACTTC. This translates into CASRQGAREETQYF.

The chain uses TRBV6-1 and TRBJ2-5; D remains unclear. This CDR3 has 11 residues. V lost 1 base, J lost 7 bases, and 4 bases lay in between. Germline V gene data show CDR1 as MNHNS and CDR2 as SASEGT. CDR3 residues: CASSEEGTQYF. The CDR3, as DNA: TGTGCCAGCAGTGAAGAAGGGACCCAGTACTTC.

The chain recombines TRBV28 with TRBJ2-7; 7 nucleotides match TRBD1. CDR1 and CDR2 (germline): MDHEN, SYDVKM. The V and J ends lost 6 bases and 3 bases, in that order; junction bases with no gene match: 14. The CDR3 loop spans 16 amino acids. The CDR3 is CASRPAPGQIIYEQYF. The DNA of the CDR3 is TGTGCCAGCAGACCGGCCCCGGGACAGATAATCTACGAGCAGTACTTC. Full variable domain (rest looked up from reference TRBV28 and TRBJ2-7): DVKVTQSSRYLVKRTGEKVFLECVQDMDHENMFWYRQDPGLGLRLIYFSYDVKMKEKGDIPEGYSVSREKKERFSLILESASTNQTSMYLCASRPAPGQIIYEQYFGPGTRLTVT.

This chain joins TRBV30 and TRBJ1-1; D perhaps matches TRBD1 (5 bases). The CDR3 has 15 amino acids. V gave up 0 bases and J gave up 3 bases, with 14 bases separating them. Germline CDR1 reads GTSNPN; CDR2 reads SVGIG (reference sequence). The CDR3 loop is CAWSVRFLGDTEAFF. The DNA of the CDR3 is TGTGCCTGGAGTGTTAGGTTCCTAGGGGACACTGAAGCTTTCTTT.

The chain employs TRBV27 and TRBJ1-2, with 7 nucleotides matching TRBD1. Germline V gives CDR1 MNHEY, CDR2 SMNVEV (reference sequence). This CDR3 has 13 amino acids. V lost 3 bases, J lost 4 bases, and 2 bases stayed unmatched. This CDR3 is CASSFRGGYGYTF. As DNA, the CDR3 is TGTGCCAGCAGTTTCAGGGGGGGCTATGGCTACACCTTC.

The V gene is TRBV5-5, the J gene TRBJ2-5; D possibly corresponds to TRBD2 (7 bases). The V gene's germline CDR1 is SGHKS and CDR2 YYEKEE (reference sequence). The CDR3 covers 15 residues. The V end lost 4 bases, the J end lost 5 bases, and 18 bases lay between the germline ends. The CDR3 coding sequence is TGTGCCAGCAGCCCCGCCGCGGGGGCCTCGGAGACCCAGTACTTC. Translated, it gives CASSPAAGASETQYF.

This CDR3 reads CASSPATETQYF. CDR3 bases: TGTGCCAGCAGTCCGGCTACGGAGACCCAGTACTTC. The chain uses TRBV28 and TRBJ2-5; D gene uncertain. The CDR3 contains 12 residues. The germline V and J ends were trimmed by 5 bases and 5 bases, with 9 bases remaining between them. From germline, CDR1 is MDHEN and CDR2 SYDVKM.

This rearrangement joins TRBV12-3 or TRBV12-4 to TRBJ1-2, with D possibly TRBD1 on 6 matching bases. This CDR3 contains 13 residues. V was trimmed by 2 bases and J by 6 bases, leaving 10 bases between them. CDR3 residues: CASSLRTGNGYTF. In DNA form, the CDR3 reads TGTGCCAGCAGTTTAAGAACAGGGAATGGCTACACCTTC.

J is TRBJ1-1 and V is TRBV7-6, with no clear D. V was shortened by 1 base and J by 3 bases, with 3 bases between the two germline ends. The germline gives CDR1 SGHVS, CDR2 FNYEAQ. The CDR3 has 12 residues. Here the CDR3 DNA reads TGTGCCAGCAGCTTAGTGGACACTGAAGCTTTCTTT. Protein: CASSLVDTEAFF.

This clonotype was seen just once. The chain couples TRBV5-1 to TRBJ2-7, with D maybe TRBD2 (5 bases). The length of the CDR3 is 14 residues. Trimming removed 4 bases at V and 0 bases at J, with 11 bases between. Germline V CDR1 and CDR2: SGHRS, YFSETQ. CDR3 protein: CASSNRGVSYEQYF. Here the CDR3 DNA reads TGCGCCAGCAGCAACCGGGGTGTCTCCTACGAGCAGTACTTC.

The chain has TRBV7-2 and TRBJ2-2, with D possibly being TRBD2 (6 bases). The V end was cut by 1 base, the J end by 4 bases, with 10 bases between. Germline values: CDR1 SGHTA, CDR2 FQGNSA. The CDR3 has 15 amino acids. The CDR3 DNA is TGTGCCAGCAGCTTAGTCGTGGGGGGCACCGGGGAGCTGTTTTTT. Translated, it gives CASSLVVGGTGELFF.

The chain couples TRBV18 to TRBJ2-7; TRBD1 matches 7 bases. J was trimmed by 1 base and V by 6 bases; bases with no gene match: 12. This CDR3 spans 16 amino acids. From germline, CDR1 is KGHSH and CDR2 LQKENI. The CDR3 protein is CASSEGGDSSSYEQYF. The CDR3 DNA is TGTGCCAGCTCCGAGGGTGGGGACAGTAGTTCCTACGAGCAGTACTTC. Filled out from reference TRBV18 and TRBJ2-7, the complete variable domain reads NAGVMQNPRHLVRRRGQEARLRCSPMKGHSHVYWYRQLPEEGLKFMVYLQKENIIDESGMPKERFSAEFPKEGPSILRIQQVVRGDSAAYFCASSEGGDSSSYEQYFGPGTRLTVT.

The CDR3 DNA reads TGTGCCAGCAGCTTAGAGGATCAGCCCCAGCATTTT. Translation gives CASSLEDQPQHF. The chain uses TRBV7-8 and TRBJ1-5; D not resolved. V lost 1 base to trimming and J lost 5 bases, with 3 bases between them. CDR1 is SGHVS, CDR2 FQNEAQ, per germline. The CDR3 is made up of 12 amino acids.

This clonotype was counted only a few times. The chain recombines TRBV7-3 with TRBJ2-1; D remains unclear. The CDR3 covers 13 residues. V gave up 0 bases and J gave up 5 bases, with 5 bases separating them. CDR1 and CDR2 from the germline V gene are SGHTA and FQGTGA. The CDR3 DNA is TGTGCCAGCAGCTTAACCCGCGACAATGAGCAGTTCTTC. Translating it yields CASSLTRDNEQFF.